This T cell receptor beta chain was sequenced during a study of T cell responses to AZD1222 COVID-19 vaccine. The table came from immunoSEQ multiplex PCR; TCRdb's copy has only in-frame clones and leaves some out. The data show approximately 130,000 clones, 91% seen once. This CDR3 is built from 13 residues. V was clipped by 3 bases and J by 6 bases, with 12 bases between them. From germline, CDR1 is SGHVS and CDR2 FQNEAQ. The V call is TRBV7-8, the J call TRBJ2-7, with TRBD2 as a possible D gene (6 bases). The receptor's source is an adult in good health. The sequencing here drew on peripheral blood, taken on day 0 of AZD1222 vaccination. CDR3 residues: CASSLGGEGEQYF. CDR3 coding DNA: TGTGCCAGCAGCTTGGGGGGAGAGGGCGAGCAGTACTTC.